This T cell receptor beta chain originates from a study of blood T cell repertoires in COVID-19. Study overall: PBMCs, B-cell-depleted T cells, or T cells provided the cDNA or gDNA that made up the material.

The germline gives CDR1 SGHNT, CDR2 YYREEE (reference sequence). The V gene lost 0 bases and the J gene lost 2 bases, with 17 bases spanning the gap. The CDR3 is 18 amino acids. The Seattle patients joined while their infection was active and were tracked longitudinally afterward. In the authors' methods: Estimated nucleated cell counts came from reference gene primer amplification. Profiled with immunoSEQ multiplex PCR; TCRdb holds only in-frame clones, not every one. V and J calls and clone size are as listed in that table; D and trimming were resolved from the DNA. Of 300,000 to 400,000 clones listed, around 88% are singletons.

Sample: peripheral blood. This chain connects TRBV5-4 to TRBJ2-2, with D tentatively TRBD1 (5 bases). The clonotype originates from a woman aged 55-69 years with COVID-19, enrolled during active disease. CDR3 sequence: CASSLVFRQRLNTGELFF. In DNA, the CDR3 is TGTGCCAGCAGCTTGGTGTTTCGACAGCGATTAAACACCGGGGAGCTGTTTTTT.